This paragraph reports one T cell receptor (beta chain). Its target is unknown. Clones were read by immunoSEQ multiplex PCR, and TCRdb kept only the in-frame ones, dropping some. The sample consists of fewer than 30,000 clones, more than 65% of them appearing once. These data are taken from a study of pediatric ulcerative colitis. Trimming stripped 7 bases from V and 0 bases from J, with 11 bases between. Germline CDR1 reads SNHLY; CDR2 reads FYNNEI. The length of the CDR3 is 14 residues. Study-level points and caveats: A couple of rectal clonotypes were found only in ulcerative colitis patients, all of them. Blood-rectal clonal overlap within each person was significantly higher in ulcerative colitis patients than controls.

During colonoscopy, one to two rectal pinch biopsies were collected. No immunosuppressive drugs were given to ulcerative colitis patients before diagnostic colonoscopy. The TCR sequence derives from a boy between 5 and 17 years old with severe ulcerative colitis. The V and J genes are TRBV2 and TRBJ2-3; D gene uncertain. Input material: gut tissue. CDR3 in DNA: TGTGCCAGCAAGATGGGCCCCAGCACAGATACGCAGTATTTT. The encoded protein is CASKMGPSTDTQYF.